This TCR beta chain was profiled in a study of T-cell memory formation after mild COVID-19. The sample holds a few counts of this clonotype. Antigen unknown. Germline and junction disagree at one end, which may indicate a read error. In TCRdb, the 5' RACE reads were re-called with MiXCR into one record per CDR3 protein. The table includes roughly 500,000 distinct CDR3 sequences, around 21% detected once. Study-level points and caveats: Contracting CD4+ clones were located mainly in CM and EM, and CD8+ clones in EMRA. Within pre-infection memory, some responding clones were found, suggesting cross-reactive memory joined.

CDR3 length: 14 residues. Germline CDR1 SGHNT, CDR2 YENEEA. Sequencing input: PBMCs or a T cell subset sorted from them (not recorded which). The chain recombines TRBV11-3 with TRBJ2-1; D is undetermined. The receptor's source is an adult woman who had mild COVID-19 (a few samples of this study predate the infection). Cell type and time point are not known. Here the CDR3 reads CASSLDGSNNEQFF. The CDR3 bases are TGTGCCAGCAGCTTAGATGGCTCCAACAATGAGCAGTTCTTC. The whole variable domain, filled in from reference TRBV11-3 and TRBJ2-1, reads EAGVVQSPRYKIIEKKQPVAFWCNPISGHNTLYWYLQNLGQGPELLIRYENEEAVDDSQLPKDRFSAERLKGVDSTLKIQPAELGDSAVYLCASSLDGSNNEQFFGPGTRLTVL.